Below are 24 T cell receptor beta chains sequenced from a single sample in a study of shared clonotypes between healthy human individuals. Naive CD8 populations comprised CD45RO-negative cells positively selected for CCR7, excluding terminally differentiated effector memory CD45RA+ cells. Data came from immunoSEQ multiplex PCR; TCRdb stores just in-frame clones and leaves some out. The repertoire includes about 2.1 million clones, 93% of them detected once, and over 1.5% sits in the top ten. What was sequenced was naive CD8+ T cells from PBMCs. Source of these receptors: a man younger than 35 in good health. Some clones in this sample may be carry-over from other donors' samples.

The chain carries TRBV7-9 and TRBJ2-3, with 7 bases that match TRBD1. V shed 5 bases and J 4 bases; nucleotides not matched to a gene: 6. The CDR3 is made up of 14 amino acids. Looked up from germline, CDR1 is SEHNR and CDR2 is FQNEAQ (reference sequence). The CDR3 loop is CASSPRQGPDTQYF. The CDR3 nucleotides are TGTGCCAGCAGCCCCAGACAGGGCCCAGATACGCAGTATTTT.

The chain uses TRBV5-4 and TRBJ2-7; the match to TRBD1 covers 9 bases. Looked up from germline, CDR1 is SGHNT and CDR2 is YYREEE (reference sequence). After removal of 4 bases from V and 2 bases from J, the junction contained 7 bases not matched to a gene. This CDR3 is 15 amino acids long. The CDR3 nucleotides read TGTGCCAGCAGCGGCCGGGACAGGGCAACCTACGAGCAGTACTTC. The encoded protein is CASSGRDRATYEQYF.

The chain recombines TRBV11-2 with TRBJ2-7, with 8 bases aligning to TRBD2. The CDR3 contains 13 residues. Germline V lookup: CDR1 SGHAT, CDR2 FQNNGV. V trimming: 7 bases; J trimming: 5 bases; junction bases outside the gene matches: 7. The CDR3 nucleotides are TGTGCCAGCAACCACGGGGGGGGCCACGAGCAGTACTTC. It specifies CASNHGGGHEQYF.

The CDR3 DNA sequence: TGTGCCAGCAGTATCCGGACAGGGGGCAATGGCTACACCTTC. Translation: CASSIRTGGNGYTF. The chain is built from TRBV6-6 and TRBJ1-2; 11 positions agree with TRBD1. Trimming took 5 bases from V and 6 from J; bases not matched to a gene: 5. Per germline, CDR1 MNHNY and CDR2 SVGAGI (reference sequence). This CDR3 has 14 residues.

The chain carries TRBV6-5 and TRBJ2-3; no definite D call. Per the germline V gene, CDR1 is MNHEY and CDR2 is SVGAGI. The CDR3 consists of 14 residues. Trimming took 6 bases from V and 0 from J, leaving 10 bases between them. The CDR3 spells CASRPGQSTDTQYF. CDR3 in DNA: TGTGCCAGCAGACCGGGCCAGAGCACAGATACGCAGTATTTT.

The chain uses TRBV11-2 and TRBJ2-3, with TRBD2 identical over 7 bases. The length of the CDR3 is 16 residues. CDR1 SGHAT and CDR2 FQNNGV come from the germline V gene. The V and J ends lost 1 base and 2 bases, in that order; junction bases with no gene match: 6. The CDR3 DNA sequence: TGTGCCAGCAGCTTAGTAGGGCTAGCGGTCACAGATACGCAGTATTTT. Residues: CASSLVGLAVTDTQYF. The whole variable domain, filled in from reference TRBV11-2 and TRBJ2-3, reads EAGVAQSPRYKIIEKRQSVAFWCNPISGHATLYWYQQILGQGPKLLIQFQNNGVVDDSQLPKDRFSAERLKGVDSTLKIQPAKLEDSAVYLCASSLVGLAVTDTQYFGPGTRLTVL.

The V gene is TRBV18, the J gene TRBJ2-2, with 8 positions matching TRBD1. The CDR3 has 15 amino acids. With 6 bases clipped from V and 0 bases from J, the junction kept 3 bases outside the gene matches. In germline, CDR1 is KGHSH, CDR2 LQKENI. The CDR3, as DNA: TGTGCCAGCTCGGGACAGGAGCCGAACACCGGGGAGCTGTTTTTT. This sequence encodes CASSGQEPNTGELFF.

This clone was seen just once. This chain joins TRBV5-3 and TRBJ2-2; TRBD2 matches 16 bases. TRBV5-3 belongs to the ORF category, with a function that is uncertain. The CDR3 is made up of 19 amino acids. V was pared by 4 bases and J by 3 bases, with 9 bases of the junction left unmatched. The CDR3 DNA is TGTGCCAGAAGCGAGGGACTAGCGGGAGGGATGCGGGACACCGGGGAGCTGTTTTTT. Translated: CARSEGLAGGMRDTGELFF.

This clone was detected only a few times. The chain carries TRBV7-9 and TRBJ2-2, with D unclear. The CDR3 extends over 12 amino acids. Per the germline V gene, CDR1 is SEHNR and CDR2 is FQNEAQ (reference sequence). Trimming removed 6 bases from V and 8 bases from J, with 10 bases in between. The CDR3 reads CASSSTRGELFF. The DNA of the CDR3 is TGTGCCAGCAGTTCCACTCGGGGGGAGCTGTTTTTT. Combining the CDR3 with reference TRBV7-9 and TRBJ2-2 gives the whole variable domain DTGVSQNPRHKITKRGQNVTFRCDPISEHNRLYWYRQTLGQGPEFLTYFQNEAQLEKSRLLSDRFSAERPKGSFSTLEIQRTEQGDSAMYLCASSSTRGELFFGEGSRLTVL.

The chain has TRBV19 and TRBJ1-5; D is uncertain. The germline V gene has CDR1 LNHDA and CDR2 SQIVND (reference sequence). Between the trimmed V and J ends, which lost 5 bases and 0 bases, there was a span of 11 bases. The CDR3 runs 15 residues. DNA of the CDR3: TGTGCCAGTAGTGCTGGCGTTTATAGCAATCAGCCCCAGCATTTT. It is translated as CASSAGVYSNQPQHF. The entire variable domain, with the rest obtained from reference TRBV19 and TRBJ1-5, is as follows: DGGITQSPKYLFRKEGQNVTLSCEQNLNHDAMYWYRQDPGQGLRLIYYSQIVNDFQKGDIAEGYSVSREKKESFPLTVTSAQKNPTAFYLCASSAGVYSNQPQHFGDGTRLSIL.

The chain couples TRBV7-3 to TRBJ2-5; TRBD2 agrees at 9 bases. The CDR3 sequence is 14 residues long. The J segment lost 4 bases and the V segment lost 3 bases, leaving 3 bases of the junction unmatched. Per the germline V gene, CDR1 is SGHTA and CDR2 is FQGTGA. This CDR3 reads CASSFSGRGETQYF. The CDR3 nucleotides are TGTGCCAGCAGCTTTAGCGGGAGAGGAGAGACCCAGTACTTC.

A single count supports this clone. CDR3 nucleotides: TGCGCCAGCAGCCAAGTCCGGGCGACAGGGGGTAGGTACACTGAAGCTTTCTTT. It specifies CASSQVRATGGRYTEAFF. The chain uses TRBV4-1 and TRBJ1-1; 9 bases match TRBD1. Germline V gene data show CDR1 as MGHRA and CDR2 as YSYEKL. With 1 base clipped from V and 3 bases from J, the junction kept 12 bases outside the gene matches. This CDR3 is built from 18 residues.

V usage is TRBV29-1 and J usage is TRBJ2-7, with D tentatively TRBD2 (5 bases). Germline values: CDR1 SQVTM, CDR2 ANQGSEA. Trimming took 7 bases from V and 0 from J, leaving 10 bases between them. This CDR3 is built from 12 residues. The CDR3 DNA is TGCAGCGGGCTGGGGAGCTCCTACGAGCAGTACTTC. It specifies CSGLGSSYEQYF.

The chain links TRBV27 to TRBJ2-1; D might be TRBD1 (6 bases). V lost 4 bases, J lost 4 bases, and 26 bases lay in between. There are 19 residues in the CDR3. Looked up from germline, CDR1 is MNHEY and CDR2 is SMNVEV (reference sequence). This CDR3 reads CASSSTSTGPVGVYNEQFF. The CDR3 DNA reads as TGTGCCAGCAGTTCGACATCGACAGGTCCGGTGGGAGTTTACAATGAGCAGTTCTTC.

The chain is built from TRBV7-9 and TRBJ2-1; TRBD1 agrees at 8 bases. The J segment lost 9 bases and the V segment lost 5 bases, leaving 3 bases of the junction unmatched. The germline V gene has CDR1 SEHNR and CDR2 FQNEAQ (reference sequence). CDR3 size: 12 residues. The CDR3: CASSQGAIEQFF. The DNA of the CDR3 is TGTGCCAGCAGCCAGGGGGCTATTGAGCAGTTCTTC.

V usage is TRBV27 and J usage is TRBJ1-5, with a possible D match to TRBD1 (6 bases). CDR1 and CDR2 from the germline V gene are MNHEY and SMNVEV (reference sequence). This CDR3 spans 15 amino acids. Trimming removed 0 bases from V and 6 bases from J, with 12 bases in between. The CDR3: CASSLSQGFGQPQHF. The CDR3 DNA is TGTGCCAGCAGTTTATCGCAGGGGTTCGGTCAGCCCCAGCATTTT.

This sequence joins TRBV4-1 and TRBJ1-2; D is unclear. Germline V CDR1 and CDR2: MGHRA, YSYEKL. This CDR3 spans 15 amino acids. Trimming cost V 1 base and J 1 base, with 10 bases left between them. The CDR3 reads CASSQGTGINYGYTF. As DNA, the CDR3 is TGCGCCAGCAGCCAAGGGACCGGGATTAACTATGGCTACACCTTC.

Here the CDR3 reads CASSQVLHIGGYGYTF. CDR3 nucleotides: TGCGCCAGCAGCCAAGTTTTGCACATCGGAGGCTATGGCTACACCTTC. This sequence joins TRBV4-1 and TRBJ1-2; D gene unclear. V lost 1 base and J 4 bases, leaving 16 bases between the germline ends. CDR1 and CDR2 (germline): MGHRA, YSYEKL. The CDR3 loop spans 16 amino acids.

Concerning this clone: The same CDR3 also results from other DNA sequences found in this sample. The chain couples TRBV27 to TRBJ1-4; 7 nucleotides match TRBD1. Germline CDR1 MNHEY, CDR2 SMNVEV (reference sequence). CDR3 length: 14 residues. The V gene end was trimmed by 3 bases and the J gene end by 3 bases; junction bases not matched to a gene: 1. CDR3 sequence (DNA): TGTGCCAGCAGTTTCAGGGGGTCTAATGAAAAACTGTTTTTT. This sequence encodes CASSFRGSNEKLFF. Complete variable domain (other parts from reference TRBV27 and TRBJ1-4): EAQVTQNPRYLITVTGKKLTVTCSQNMNHEYMSWYRQDPGLGLRQIYYSMNVEVTDKGDVPEGYKVSRKEKRNFPLILESPSPNQTSLYFCASSFRGSNEKLFFGSGTQLSVL.

The chain couples TRBV15 to TRBJ2-7; possibly TRBD1 for D (6 bases). This CDR3 is built from 14 residues. Germline CDR1 LNHNV, CDR2 YYDKDF (reference sequence). V was cut by 2 bases and J by 4 bases, with 12 bases left in between. This chain's CDR3 is CATSRQQGRYEQYF. CDR3 DNA sequence: TGTGCCACCAGCAGACAACAGGGAAGATACGAGCAGTACTTC.

This clone has just a few counts. The V gene is TRBV7-9, the J gene TRBJ2-7, with 11 nucleotides matching TRBD2. In germline, CDR1 is SEHNR, CDR2 FQNEAQ (reference sequence). The ends lost 1 base at V and 9 bases at J; junction bases unmatched: 8. This CDR3 comprises 15 residues. In DNA form, the CDR3 reads TGTGCCAGCAGCTTAGGACTAGCGGGGACAGTTGTGCAGTACTTC. This gives the protein CASSLGLAGTVVQYF.

The chain uses TRBV7-9 and TRBJ2-2; TRBD2 aligns across 13 bases. CDR3 size: 17 residues. Germline CDR1 and CDR2: SEHNR and FQNEAQ (reference sequence). The junction had 7 bases not matched to a gene; V was cut back by 5 bases and J by 4 bases. DNA of the CDR3: TGTGCCAGCAGCCTACCGACTAGCGGGAGGTTCACCGGGGAGCTGTTTTTT. It specifies CASSLPTSGRFTGELFF.

V and J are TRBV27 and TRBJ2-7; D perhaps matches TRBD1 (6 bases). This CDR3 spans 14 amino acids. The germline V gene encodes CDR1 MNHEY and CDR2 SMNVEV (reference sequence). V gave up 2 bases and J gave up 0 bases, with 8 bases separating them. CDR3 nucleotides: TGTGCCAGCAGTTTAGGGGACAACTCCTACGAGCAGTACTTC. Amino acid sequence: CASSLGDNSYEQYF.

The rearrangement links TRBV5-1 to TRBJ1-1, with a tentative D call TRBD1 (5 bases). CDR3 length equals 13 residues. From germline, CDR1 is SGHRS and CDR2 YFSETQ. V was cut by 3 bases and J by 7 bases, with 13 bases left in between. CDR3 nucleotides: TGCGCCAGCAGCTGGGGGGGACCTAATGAAGCTTTCTTT. Encoded protein: CASSWGGPNEAFF.